Here is one T cell receptor beta chain with its context. The antigen remains undetermined. This record belongs to a study of cytomegalovirus exposure and HLA in healthy donors. General study findings and limits: Later, an analysis found that common viral pathogens appeared to be linked with several of the most significant clusters. The number of N-insertions in an Asian-associated ancestry cluster was reportedly below the approximately 690-donor mean in a later analysis. Association of a missense DCLRE1C variant with TCR beta V- and J-gene trimming was reported in a later analysis.

The PCR ran on 60 Vbeta and 13 Jbeta primers. Only in-frame clones appear in the TCRdb table, and some are missing; sequencing was by immunoSEQ multiplex PCR. The sample consists of about 120,000 clones, 63% of them appearing once. Each donor was nominally healthy when sampled (though unrecorded immune exposures were likely). The sequenced sample was PBMCs. The TCR originated in a man aged 40-55 years in good health and CMV-seropositive.

The chain's CDR3 is CASSPSSGNSYEQYF. The CDR3 nucleotides are TGTGCCAGCAGCCCCTCTAGCGGAAATTCCTACGAGCAGTACTTC. The rearrangement joins TRBV6-5 to TRBJ2-7; 7 bases align to TRBD2. The CDR3 covers 15 residues. V shed 6 bases, J shed 1 base, and the junction held 9 bases outside the gene matches. The V gene's germline CDR1 is MNHEY and CDR2 SVGAGI.